The clone carrying this TCR beta chain was observed many times. Its target is unknown. Then a second PCR, running roughly 6 to 12 cycles, was carried out with a sample-barcoded 5' primer and a J-beta primer mix. TCRdb redid the calling of the 5' RACE reads with MiXCR, one entry per CDR3 protein. The sample has around 1,800,000 distinct CDR3 sequences, about 39% seen once. The sample is drawn from a study of blood T cells in healthy people across ages. Study observations and caveats: It was the long-lived donors that had more naive CD4+ cells and higher diversity than aged donors.

The receptor's source is a human donor in good health. Source material: blood.

The CDR3 bases are TGTGCCAGCAGTGCCAGCGGGGGGTCGTCCTACGAGCAGTACTTC. It translates to CASSASGGSSYEQYF. The gene calls are TRBV9 and TRBJ2-7, with 9 bases matching TRBD2. CDR1 is SGDLS and CDR2 is YYNGEE in the germline V gene. The length of the CDR3 is 15 residues. V gave up 5 bases and J gave up 1 base; unmatched junction bases: 7.